The next 8 T cell receptor beta chains were all read from a single sample in a study of T cell responses to AZD1222 COVID-19 vaccine. Method: immunoSEQ multiplex PCR; TCRdb's copy keeps in-frame clones and lacks some. The repertoire holds around 150,000 clones, with under 95% as singletons. The sequences come from peripheral blood, collected on day 0 of AZD1222 vaccination. The receptors were gathered from an adult in good health.

The chain uses TRBV12-3 or TRBV12-4 and TRBJ2-1; tentatively, D is TRBD2 (6 bases). The CDR3 has 12 amino acids. V was shortened by 4 bases and J by 14 bases, with 15 bases between the two germline ends. In DNA, the CDR3 is TGTGCCAGCAGTTCGAGAGGAGGGCAGGAGTTCTTC. Amino acid sequence: CASSSRGGQEFF.

The J gene is TRBJ1-2, the V gene TRBV4-3, with 9 bases that match TRBD1. V lost 3 bases and J lost 5; bases outside the gene matches: 7. CDR3 size: 15 residues. The germline V gene has CDR1 LGHNA and CDR2 YSLEER. The CDR3 protein is CASSQGTGNGYGYTF. CDR3 sequence (DNA): TGCGCCAGCAGCCAGGGGACAGGGAACGGTTATGGCTACACCTTC.

This chain uses TRBV7-9 with TRBJ2-1, with 10 bases matching TRBD2. V gave up 4 bases and J gave up 7 bases; unmatched junction bases: 13. Germline V gene lookup returns CDR1 SEHNR and CDR2 FQNEAQ (reference sequence). The CDR3 length is 17 residues. The CDR3 nucleotides read TGTGCCAGCAGCTATTCTTCTAGCGGGAGAAGTCAGAATGAGCAGTTCTTC. Its protein product is CASSYSSSGRSQNEQFF.

The V and J genes are TRBV7-2 and TRBJ2-5; 11 bases align to TRBD2. Germline assignment: CDR1 SGHTA and CDR2 FQGNSA. The CDR3 totals 17 residues. With 0 bases clipped from V and 2 bases from J, the junction kept 5 bases outside the gene matches. The CDR3 DNA reads TGTGCCAGCAGCTTAGCGATCCTAGCGGGAGGACAAGAGACCCAGTACTTC. Amino acid sequence: CASSLAILAGGQETQYF.

The rearrangement joins TRBV7-9 to TRBJ2-3; maybe TRBD2 (6 bases). The CDR3 has 14 amino acids. Germline V gene sequence: CDR1 SEHNR, CDR2 FQNEAQ (reference sequence). V was cut by 5 bases and J by 5 bases, with 14 bases left in between. In nucleotides, the CDR3 is TGTGCCAGCAGCGCCAGGTGGGAGGTAGATACGCAGTATTTT. This encodes CASSARWEVDTQYF.

This clone came up a few times. This chain uses TRBV5-1 with TRBJ1-1; TRBD1 matches at 9 bases. The CDR3 is made up of 14 amino acids. Germline CDR1 is SGHRS and CDR2 is YFSETQ. V shed 3 bases, J shed 8 bases, and the junction held 8 bases outside the gene matches. CDR3 coding DNA: TGCGCCAGCAGCTGGGGGGACAGGGAGGCCGAAGCTTTCTTT. Translating gives CASSWGDREAEAFF.

This chain joins TRBV10-3 and TRBJ2-7; D may be TRBD2 (6 bases). CDR1 is ENHRY and CDR2 is SYGVKD in the germline V gene. Trimming stripped 2 bases from V and 1 base from J, with 6 bases between. CDR3 size: 13 residues. The CDR3 here is CAISEGGSYEQYF. The CDR3 bases are TGTGCCATCAGTGAGGGGGGGTCCTACGAGCAGTACTTC.

V gene TRBV28 combines with J gene TRBJ1-4, with 9 bases fitting TRBD1. The germline V gene encodes CDR1 MDHEN and CDR2 SYDVKM. V lost 5 bases, J lost 6 bases, and 4 bases stayed unmatched. There are 14 residues in the CDR3. The CDR3 region has the DNA TGTGCCAGCAGTGGGGACAGGGCGTATGAAAAACTGTTTTTT. Protein: CASSGDRAYEKLFF. The variable domain in full, completed from reference TRBV28 and TRBJ1-4, reads DVKVTQSSRYLVKRTGEKVFLECVQDMDHENMFWYRQDPGLGLRLIYFSYDVKMKEKGDIPEGYSVSREKKERFSLILESASTNQTSMYLCASSGDRAYEKLFFGSGTQLSVL.